The 14 T cell receptor beta chains below all came from one sample that was sequenced in a study of control samples from healthy donors and cancer patients. TCRdb keeps only in-frame clones here, not all; method: immunoSEQ multiplex PCR. Of about 99,000 clones listed, 85% to 90% are singletons. The sample taken for sequencing was PBMCs. The receptors derive from a man between 60 and 70 years old with lung cancer.

This chain joins TRBV6-5 and TRBJ2-5; a weak D match, TRBD1 (5 bases). With 2 bases removed from V and 1 base from J, the gap between germline ends came to 8 bases. The CDR3 covers 14 residues. Germline assignment: CDR1 MNHEY and CDR2 SVGAGI. CDR3 loop: CASSYDSTQETQYF. Here the CDR3 DNA reads TGTGCCAGCAGTTACGACAGTACCCAAGAGACCCAGTACTTC.

CDR3 nucleotides: TGTGCCAGCTCACCATCTGCAGGAGTGAGCACAGATACGCAGTATTTT. Translated, it gives CASSPSAGVSTDTQYF. The chain has TRBV18 and TRBJ2-3; the D is unclear. This CDR3 region has 16 residues. Germline assignment: CDR1 KGHSH and CDR2 LQKENI. Trimming shortened V by 2 bases and J by 0 bases, and 12 bases separated the two germline ends.

The chain has TRBV3-1 (or the pseudogene TRBV3-2) and TRBJ1-1; D may be TRBD1 (5 bases). This CDR3 region has 14 residues. Trimming took off 4 bases at V and 1 base at J, with 10 bases between the two ends. Germline V gives CDR1 LGHDT, CDR2 YNNKEL (reference sequence). The CDR3 bases are TGTGCCAGCAGCCCCCAGGGTGAGAACACTGAAGCTTTCTTT. Its translation: CASSPQGENTEAFF.

The chain has TRBV6-5 and TRBJ1-1, with D perhaps TRBD1 (6 bases). CDR3 length: 16 residues. Germline CDR1 and CDR2: MNHEY and SVGAGI. V gave up 2 bases and J gave up 0 bases, with 13 bases separating them. The DNA for the CDR3 is TGTGCCAGCAGTTACCAAAAGGGACACTTGAACACTGAAGCTTTCTTT. This sequence encodes CASSYQKGHLNTEAFF.

This chain uses TRBV6-4 with TRBJ2-1; 13 nucleotides line up with TRBD2. The CDR3 has 15 amino acids. Trimming took 5 bases from V and 3 from J; bases not matched to a gene: 1. Germline V gene lookup returns CDR1 MRHNA and CDR2 SNTAGT. Written as DNA, the CDR3 is TGTGCCAGCAGTAGACTAGCGGGGGGCTACAATGAGCAGTTCTTC. Amino acids: CASSRLAGGYNEQFF.

This chain connects TRBV7-9 to TRBJ1-4, with 8 bases that match TRBD1. Losses at the gene ends were 5 bases for V and 10 bases for J; bases not matched to a gene: 15. The CDR3 is made up of 16 amino acids. CDR1 and CDR2 from the germline V gene are SEHNR and FQNEAQ (reference sequence). For the CDR3, the DNA is TGTGCCAGCAGCCACGGTATTAGTGACAGGGGCGTAAAACTGTTTTTT. Amino acid sequence: CASSHGISDRGVKLFF.

A single count supports this clone. V usage is TRBV6-6 and J usage is TRBJ2-2; 7 bases map to TRBD1. V trimming: 11 bases; J trimming: 0 bases; junction bases outside the gene matches: 3. CDR1 and CDR2 (germline): MNHNY, SVGAGI (reference sequence). CDR3 length: 13 residues. CDR3: CASGTANTGELFF. The CDR3 DNA is TGTGCCTCCGGGACAGCGAACACCGGGGAGCTGTTTTTT.

The V call is TRBV7-8, the J call TRBJ1-1; tentative D call: TRBD1 (5 bases). This CDR3 region has 16 residues. Trimming stripped 1 base from V and 1 base from J, with 13 bases between. Germline CDR1 SGHVS, CDR2 FQNEAQ. The CDR3 bases are TGTGCCAGCAGCTTAGTCCCCAGGGAGGGGAACACTGAAGCTTTCTTT. Amino acid sequence: CASSLVPREGNTEAFF.

The chain is built from TRBV10-1 and TRBJ1-1; D call uncertain. CDR1 is WNHNN and CDR2 is SYGVQD in the germline V gene (reference sequence). The V and J ends lost 8 bases and 3 bases respectively, with 13 bases between them. CDR3 length equals 13 residues. The CDR3, as DNA: TGCGCCAGCTCGCCCGGGTCCTACACTGAAGCTTTCTTT. It specifies CASSPGSYTEAFF.

This clone came up once. J is TRBJ2-3 and V is TRBV2; D remains unclear. In germline, CDR1 is SNHLY, CDR2 FYNNEI. The CDR3 length is 13 residues. With 6 bases removed from V and 4 bases from J, the gap between germline ends came to 11 bases. CDR3 nucleotides: TGTGCCAGCAGAATAACTATGGCAGATACGCAGTATTTT. This encodes CASRITMADTQYF.

The gene calls are TRBV7-2 and TRBJ2-6, with D unclear. The CDR3 is made up of 14 amino acids. CDR1 is SGHTA and CDR2 is FQGNSA in the germline V gene. V was trimmed by 3 bases and J by 0 bases, leaving 3 bases between them. DNA of the CDR3: TGTGCCAGCAGCTTTAACTCTGGGGCCAACGTCCTGACTTTC. It translates to CASSFNSGANVLTF.

The V gene is TRBV3-1 (or the pseudogene TRBV3-2), the J gene TRBJ1-1; TRBD1 matches 7 bases. CDR3 length equals 14 residues. CDR1 and CDR2 from the germline V gene are LGHDT and YNNKEL (reference sequence). V lost 3 bases and J lost 5; bases outside the gene matches: 6. The chain's CDR3 is CASSHTTGATEAFF. The CDR3 DNA sequence: TGTGCCAGCAGCCACACAACAGGGGCGACTGAAGCTTTCTTT.

V and J are TRBV6-5 and TRBJ1-5; D gene unclear. Germline CDR1 MNHEY, CDR2 SVGAGI. The CDR3 is 14 amino acids. Deletions cut 0 bases from V and 1 base from J, with 4 bases between. CDR3 region: CASSYSASNQPQHF. DNA for the CDR3: TGTGCCAGCAGTTACTCAGCCAGCAATCAGCCCCAGCATTTT.

The genes are TRBV5-1 and TRBJ1-2; D is undetermined. This CDR3 is 14 amino acids long. V was shortened by 0 bases and J by 1 base, with 7 bases between the two germline ends. Germline V gene data show CDR1 as SGHRS and CDR2 as YFSETQ. The CDR3 sequence: CASSLGLNNYGYTF. The CDR3 bases are TGCGCCAGCAGCTTGGGACTTAATAACTATGGCTACACCTTC.